Presented here are 3 T cell receptor beta chains from one specimen sequenced in a study of CD8 T cells in ankylosing spondylitis. One entry per CDR3 protein results from TCRdb running MiXCR on the 5' RACE reads. The sample yields roughly 200,000 distinct CDR3 sequences, 10% to 15% seen once. Sequenced: blood, either unsorted or a sorted T cell fraction (not recorded which). These receptors originate from a male donor with ankylosing spondylitis or in good health (not recorded which).

The chain employs TRBV4-1 and TRBJ2-1, with D perhaps assigned TRBD1 or TRBD2 (7 bases each). The CDR3 is made up of 14 amino acids. CDR1 is MGHRA and CDR2 is YSYEKL in the germline V gene. Deletions cut 1 base from V and 7 bases from J, with 11 bases between. DNA of the CDR3: TGCGCCAGCAGCCAAGGGCAGGGGGGGAATGAGCAGTTCTTC. Translated: CASSQGQGGNEQFF.

This clonotype was seen more than once but under ten times. This sequence joins TRBV20-1 and TRBJ2-2; TRBD2 matches at 11 bases. The germline V gene encodes CDR1 DFQATT and CDR2 SNEGSKA (reference sequence). Trimming cost V 0 bases and J 5 bases; bases outside gene matches: 8. The CDR3 is 17 residues long. This CDR3 is CSARDIAGGRGTGELFF. CDR3 nucleotide sequence: TGCAGTGCTAGAGATATAGCGGGGGGGCGGGGGACCGGGGAGCTGTTTTTT.

This chain links TRBV19 with TRBJ1-1, with D possibly matching TRBD1 (5 bases). Between the trimmed V and J ends, which lost 5 bases and 11 bases, there was a span of 24 bases. Germline V gene sequence: CDR1 LNHDA, CDR2 SQIVND (reference sequence). The CDR3 loop spans 15 amino acids. CDR3 nucleotide sequence: TGTGCCAGTAGTGCCCCAAAAGGGACGGTGGATTACGCTTTCTTT. Protein product: CASSAPKGTVDYAFF.